These 23 T cell receptor beta chains were all obtained from the same sample, sequenced in a study of cytomegalovirus exposure and HLA in healthy donors. Use of 60 Vbeta and 13 Jbeta primers characterized the PCR. Produced via immunoSEQ multiplex PCR; TCRdb's table is partial and in-frame only. The sample table sets out 200,000 or so clones. The sequencing sample was made of PBMCs. These receptor sequences come from a boy aged 10-17 years in good health and CMV-seronegative.

The chain combines TRBV6-1 with TRBJ2-2; a possible D gene is TRBD1 (6 bases). Trimming shortened V by 6 bases and J by 5 bases, and 7 bases separated the two germline ends. Germline V lookup: CDR1 MNHNS, CDR2 SASEGT. The CDR3 is made up of 12 amino acids. The DNA of the CDR3 is TGTGCCAGCAGGGACAGTACCGGGGAGCTGTTTTTT. Amino acid sequence: CASRDSTGELFF.

The chain links TRBV2 to TRBJ2-1; D remains ambiguous. The germline V and J ends were trimmed by 7 bases and 5 bases, with 15 bases remaining between them. The CDR3 loop spans 14 amino acids. Germline-derived CDR1 and CDR2 are SNHLY and FYNNEI. Here the CDR3 DNA reads TGTGCCAGCACCGAGGCCCCGCTAAACAATGAGCAGTTCTTC. Encoded protein: CASTEAPLNNEQFF.

V and J are TRBV28 and TRBJ2-1; TRBD2 matches 12 bases. V shed 6 bases, J shed 5 bases, and the junction held 8 bases outside the gene matches. From germline, CDR1 is MDHEN and CDR2 SYDVKM. This CDR3 has 16 amino acids. As DNA, the CDR3 is TGTGCCAGCAGCCTAATGCTAGCGGGGGGGGACAATGAGCAGTTCTTC. Protein product: CASSLMLAGGDNEQFF.

The V gene is TRBV2, the J gene TRBJ1-2; TRBD1 matches at 8 bases. The CDR3 sequence is 13 residues long. Germline V CDR1 and CDR2: SNHLY, FYNNEI. V gave up 5 bases and J gave up 5 bases; unmatched junction bases: 4. The chain's CDR3 is CASSTDREYGYTF. The CDR3, as DNA: TGTGCCAGCAGTACGGACAGGGAATATGGCTACACCTTC.

This chain joins TRBV5-6 and TRBJ2-7; 9 bases match TRBD1. With 8 bases clipped from V and 7 bases from J, the junction kept 10 bases outside the gene matches. Germline-derived CDR1 and CDR2 are SGHDT and YYEEEE. This CDR3 has 13 amino acids. This CDR3 is CASTWTGALEQYF. The CDR3 DNA sequence: TGTGCCAGTACCTGGACAGGGGCATTGGAGCAGTACTTC.

The chain's CDR3 is CASSGEGGVGYEQYF. The CDR3 DNA follows: TGTGCCAGCAGTGGGGAAGGAGGGGTAGGGTACGAGCAGTACTTC. V is TRBV6-1 and J is TRBJ2-7, with D possibly matching TRBD2 (6 bases). The CDR3 sequence is 15 residues long. Germline values: CDR1 MNHNS, CDR2 SASEGT. V dropped 4 bases and J dropped 4 bases, with 17 bases sitting between them.

This chain links TRBV5-4 with TRBJ2-7, with TRBD1 as a possible D gene (5 bases). V lost 3 bases to trimming and J lost 7 bases, with 11 bases between them. Germline assignment: CDR1 SGHNT and CDR2 YYREEE (reference sequence). There are 12 residues in the CDR3. CDR3 amino acids: CASSWVGLEQYF. CDR3 DNA sequence: TGTGCCAGCAGCTGGGTGGGGCTTGAGCAGTACTTC.

The rearrangement joins TRBV6-9 to TRBJ1-6; a weak D match, TRBD1 (5 bases). The CDR3 length is 13 residues. The germline CDR1 and CDR2 sequences are MNHGY and SVAAGI. The ends were cut back, 3 bases at V and 8 bases at J, with 8 bases in the middle. CDR3 residues: CASSYQGDSPLHF. For the CDR3, the DNA is TGTGCCAGCAGTTACCAGGGCGATTCACCCCTCCACTTT.

This rearrangement joins TRBV5-6 to TRBJ2-4, with 8 bases fitting TRBD1. The J segment lost 0 bases and the V segment lost 0 bases, leaving 8 bases of the junction unmatched. The V gene's germline CDR1 is SGHDT and CDR2 YYEEEE. This CDR3 is 18 amino acids long. The DNA of the CDR3 is TGTGCCAGCAGCTTGGCCGACAGGGGAAGACTAGCCAAAAACATTCAGTACTTC. Translated, it gives CASSLADRGRLAKNIQYF.

V gene TRBV7-8 combines with J gene TRBJ2-1; TRBD2 aligns across 10 bases. The ends lost 5 bases at V and 0 bases at J; junction bases unmatched: 7. The CDR3 has 17 residues. Germline V gene data show CDR1 as SGHVS and CDR2 as FQNEAQ. The CDR3 region has the DNA TGTGCCAGCAGCCCCGGACTAGCGGTCAGCTCCTACAATGAGCAGTTCTTC. As protein: CASSPGLAVSSYNEQFF. The variable domain in full, with the rest retrieved from reference TRBV7-8 and TRBJ2-1, is GAGVSQSPRYKVAKRGQDVALRCDPISGHVSLFWYQQALGQGPEFLTYFQNEAQLDKSGLPSDRFFAERPEGSVSTLKIQRTQQEDSAVYLCASSPGLAVSSYNEQFFGPGTRLTVL.

This chain uses TRBV19 with TRBJ2-1; 11 nucleotides align to TRBD1. V was pared by 7 bases and J by 7 bases, with 3 bases of the junction left unmatched. The CDR3 length is 13 residues. Germline V gene lookup returns CDR1 LNHDA and CDR2 SQIVND (reference sequence). This CDR3 is CASKGTGGNEQFF. Here the CDR3 DNA reads TGTGCCAGTAAGGGGACAGGGGGAAATGAGCAGTTCTTC.

This chain links TRBV5-6 with TRBJ2-5; D possibly corresponds to TRBD2 (6 bases). The CDR3 totals 17 residues. Germline CDR1 is SGHDT and CDR2 is YYEEEE. V lost 0 bases to trimming and J lost 2 bases, with 17 bases between them. Written as DNA, the CDR3 is TGTGCCAGCAGCTTGGAACTGGGGGGACGGGTTCAAGAGACCCAGTACTTC. Amino acids: CASSLELGGRVQETQYF.

The chain uses TRBV4-2 and TRBJ2-7; a weak D match, TRBD2 (6 bases). Germline CDR1 is LGHNA and CDR2 is YNFKEQ. The length of the CDR3 is 13 residues. The ends were cut back, 4 bases at V and 2 bases at J, with 9 bases in the middle. The CDR3 spells CASSRDSTYEQYF. The CDR3 bases are TGTGCCAGCAGCCGGGACTCGACCTACGAGCAGTACTTC.

The chain employs TRBV11-3 and TRBJ2-1, with D possibly TRBD2 on 6 matching bases. CDR3 length: 12 amino acids. Germline assignment: CDR1 SGHNT and CDR2 YENEEA. V dropped 5 bases and J dropped 8 bases, with 10 bases sitting between them. The CDR3 spells CASSGPGDEQFF. CDR3 coding DNA: TGTGCCAGCAGCGGCCCGGGGGATGAGCAGTTCTTC.

The CDR3: CASSQPPPTEPPTF. As DNA, the CDR3 is TGCGCCAGCAGCCAACCACCTCCGACAGAGCCACCCACCTTC. The V gene is TRBV4-1, the J gene TRBJ1-2, with D perhaps TRBD1 (5 bases). Germline loops: CDR1 MGHRA, CDR2 YSYEKL. This CDR3 has 14 residues. V dropped 2 bases and J dropped 13 bases, with 20 bases sitting between them.

V usage is TRBV4-1 and J usage is TRBJ2-7; a possible D gene is TRBD1 (5 bases). Trimming removed 1 base at V and 6 bases at J, with 10 bases between. Germline assignment: CDR1 MGHRA and CDR2 YSYEKL. The CDR3 is made up of 13 amino acids. The CDR3 loop is CASSQVGQPEQYF. In DNA, the CDR3 is TGCGCCAGCAGCCAAGTGGGGCAGCCCGAGCAGTACTTC.

The V gene is TRBV5-8, the J gene TRBJ2-1, with 9 bases identical to TRBD2. Trimming took 10 bases from V and 7 from J; bases not matched to a gene: 18. Germline assignment: CDR1 SGHTS and CDR2 YDEGEE. The CDR3 is 16 amino acids. DNA of the CDR3: TGTGCCCGGAGGGGCGCGGGGGGGCCGTATTTGAATGAGCAGTTCTTC. Amino acid sequence: CARRGAGGPYLNEQFF.

The chain couples TRBV11-1 to TRBJ2-1; D unclear. Germline lookup yields CDR1 SGHAT and CDR2 FQDESV (reference sequence). The CDR3 runs 13 residues. The germline V and J ends were trimmed by 5 bases and 8 bases, with 13 bases remaining between them. The CDR3 region is CASSRDISDEQFF. The DNA of the CDR3 is TGTGCCAGCAGCCGCGACATTTCGGATGAGCAGTTCTTC.

The V gene is TRBV5-4, the J gene TRBJ1-1; 7 bases align to TRBD1. The CDR3 has 16 residues. In germline, CDR1 is SGHNT, CDR2 YYREEE (reference sequence). Germline trimming cut 3 bases from V and 2 bases from J; bases unmatched to any gene: 10. CDR3 coding DNA: TGTGCCAGCAGCTCGATATCCGGGACAGCAAACACTGAAGCTTTCTTT. Amino acids: CASSSISGTANTEAFF.

This chain uses TRBV11-2 with TRBJ2-2; weak D call: TRBD2 (5 bases). Trimming removed 3 bases from V and 5 bases from J, with 13 bases in between. The germline V gene has CDR1 SGHAT and CDR2 FQNNGV. CDR3 size: 15 residues. In DNA form, the CDR3 reads TGTGCCAGCAGCTTTCCTGGGTCGGGAACCGGGGAGCTGTTTTTT. Translated: CASSFPGSGTGELFF.

The V gene is TRBV13, the J gene TRBJ2-3; a possible D gene is TRBD1 (6 bases). The length of the CDR3 is 15 residues. From germline, CDR1 is PRHDT and CDR2 FYEKMQ (reference sequence). V was cut by 6 bases and J by 2 bases, with 15 bases left in between. CDR3 loop: CASRLRDKITDTQYF. CDR3 in DNA: TGTGCCAGCAGGCTCAGGGACAAGATCACAGATACGCAGTATTTT.

This chain joins TRBV20-1 and TRBJ2-3; perhaps TRBD1 as D (5 bases). This CDR3 has 11 amino acids. Germline-derived CDR1 and CDR2 are DFQATT and SNEGSKA (reference sequence). The ends were cut back, 5 bases at V and 3 bases at J, with 6 bases in the middle. In DNA form, the CDR3 reads TGCAGTGCTCGACAGACAGATACGCAGTATTTT. It codes for CSARQTDTQYF.

The rearrangement uses TRBV20-1 and TRBJ2-1; 7 bases agree with TRBD1. Germline V gives CDR1 DFQATT, CDR2 SNEGSKA (reference sequence). The CDR3 runs 11 residues. J gave up 7 bases and V 7 bases, and 4 bases lay outside the gene matches. Written as DNA, the CDR3 is TGCAGTGGCACAGGGGTAAATGAGCAGTTCTTC. Protein: CSGTGVNEQFF.